This T cell receptor (beta chain) was captured by sequencing in a study of OX40 agonist ivuxolimab in advanced cancers. Study outcomes and limitations: Among T cells, CD8+ cells averaged more expanded clones than CD4+ cells. Expanded peripheral T cell antigen specificity was not determined.

As regards this clone: The antigen is unknown.

TCRdb keeps only in-frame clones here, not all; method: immunoSEQ multiplex PCR. The data show some 100,000 clones, around four fifths seen once. The source of this sequence is an adult with an advanced solid tumor such as melanoma, head and neck, liver or kidney cancer. The specimen was CD4+ or CD8+ T cells sorted from blood, collected in a trial of the OX40 agonist ivuxolimab.

This chain's CDR3 is CASSSQGESGNTIYF. DNA of the CDR3: TGTGCCAGCAGCTCTCAGGGGGAATCTGGAAACACCATATATTTT. The rearrangement links TRBV7-6 to TRBJ1-3; 7 bases are a match to TRBD1. With 4 bases clipped from V and 1 base from J, the junction kept 4 bases outside the gene matches. The germline CDR1 and CDR2 sequences are SGHVS and FNYEAQ. This CDR3 spans 15 amino acids.